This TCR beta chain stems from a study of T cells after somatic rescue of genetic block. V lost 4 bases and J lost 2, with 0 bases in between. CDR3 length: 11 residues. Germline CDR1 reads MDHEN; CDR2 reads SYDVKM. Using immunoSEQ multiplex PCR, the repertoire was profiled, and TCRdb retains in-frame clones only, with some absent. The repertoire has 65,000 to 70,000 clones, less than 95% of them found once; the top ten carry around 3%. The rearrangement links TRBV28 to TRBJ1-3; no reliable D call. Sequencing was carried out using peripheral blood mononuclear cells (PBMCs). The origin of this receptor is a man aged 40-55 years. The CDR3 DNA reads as TGTGCCAGCAGTTCTGGAAACACCATATATTTT. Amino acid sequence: CASSSGNTIYF. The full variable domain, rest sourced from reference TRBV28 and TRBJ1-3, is DVKVTQSSRYLVKRTGEKVFLECVQDMDHENMFWYRQDPGLGLRLIYFSYDVKMKEKGDIPEGYSVSREKKERFSLILESASTNQTSMYLCASSSGNTIYFGEGSWLTVV.